Listed below are T cell receptor beta chains from one sample, sequenced in a study of blood T cell repertoires in COVID-19. Measured with immunoSEQ multiplex PCR; TCRdb has only the in-frame clones, and not every one. This table holds approximately 31,000 clones, roughly 91% found once. Sequenced material: peripheral blood. These receptor sequences come from a man between 70 and 80 years old with active COVID-19. Both conserved end residues are part of each CDR3. Each record gives: J gene, clone size, V gene, D gene, CDR3 DNA, CDR3 protein. A D gene is named only where the DNA matches it firmly. Clone size appears in some rows only: once, few, many, or a class for an expanded clone.

>TRBJ2-3|.|TRBV7-6|TRBD2
TGTGCCAGCAGGGCCTATAGCGGGAGCGGAACAGATACGCAGTATTTT
CASRAYSGSGTDTQYF
>TRBJ1-5|.|TRBV19|TRBD1
TGTGCCAGTTACATAGGACAGGGCTGGGGACAGCCCCAGCATTTT
CASYIGQGWGQPQHF
>TRBJ1-3|once|TRBV7-2|.
TGTGCCAGCAGCTTTGACAGTGCTTCTGGAAACACCATATATTTT
CASSFDSASGNTIYF
>TRBJ2-1|.|TRBV3-1/TRBV3-2|.
TGTGCCAGCAGCCGACGAGGGAGGTCCTACAATGAGCAGTTCTTC
CASSRRGRSYNEQFF
>TRBJ2-1|.|TRBV4-3|.
TGCGCCAGCAGCCAAGATAGAGGCGGGGCGGGGTTCTTC
CASSQDRGGAGFF
>TRBJ2-3|few|TRBV9|.
TGTGCCAGCAGCGTAGTAGGGGGAGACGGAGATACGCAGTATTTT
CASSVVGGDGDTQYF
>TRBJ2-5|.|TRBV27|TRBD1
TGTGCCAGCAGTCTAAGGGGGGGGACAGGGCAAGAGACCCAGTACTTC
CASSLRGGTGQETQYF
>TRBJ1-2|.|TRBV27|.
TGTGCCAGCAGTTTAAATTCCAGGCCCTATGGCTACACCTTC
CASSLNSRPYGYTF
>TRBJ1-2|.|TRBV12-3/TRBV12-4|.
TGTGCCATCCGGGGGGGAGCGCATGGCTACACCTTC
CAIRGGAHGYTF
>TRBJ2-5|.|TRBV5-1|TRBD2
TGCGCCAGCAGCCCGGGACTAGCGGGAGGTGGACAAGAGACCCAGTACTTC
CASSPGLAGGGQETQYF
>TRBJ1-2|.|TRBV3-1/TRBV3-2|.
TGTGCCAGCAGCCAAGAGGTACGAAGAGACACTCCTCGGTGGGGCTACACCTTC
CASSQEVRRDTPRWGYTF
>TRBJ1-1|.|TRBV2|.
TGTGCCAGCAGTGAAGGCATGTACGGCACTGAAGCTTTCTTT
CASSEGMYGTEAFF
>TRBJ1-5|.|TRBV6-5|.
TGTGCCAGCAGCCGGACACTTAGCAATCAGCCCCAGCATTTT
CASSRTLSNQPQHF
>TRBJ2-7|.|TRBV15|.
TGTGCCACCAGCGGGGAGCGTTCTCAGAGGAGCGAGCAGTACTTC
CATSGERSQRSEQYF
>TRBJ1-2|.|TRBV6-5|TRBD1
TGTGCCAGCAGCTCCGACCGGGACAGACCAAATGGCTACACCTTC
CASSSDRDRPNGYTF
>TRBJ1-4|few|TRBV7-9|.
TGTGCCAGCGGCCGAGGGTCGGGTGAAAAACTGTTTTTT
CASGRGSGEKLFF
>TRBJ1-1|.|TRBV27|.
TGTGCCAGCAGTTTACGCCGCGACACAGCGAACACTGAAGCTTTCTTT
CASSLRRDTANTEAFF
>TRBJ2-5|.|TRBV15|TRBD1
TGTGCCACCAGCCCCCACAGGGGGCTGACGGAGACCCAGTACTTC
CATSPHRGLTETQYF
>TRBJ2-6|.|TRBV27|TRBD2
TGTGCCAGCAGTCCCATAGCGGGAGACACTTACTCTGGGGCCAACGTCCTGACTTTC
CASSPIAGDTYSGANVLTF
>TRBJ2-7|.|TRBV7-2|TRBD1
TGTGCCAGCAGCTTAGTTCCTGGGGACAGGGCCTACGAGCAGTACTTC
CASSLVPGDRAYEQYF
>TRBJ2-3|.|TRBV24-1|TRBD2
TGTGCCACCAGTGATTTGGCGCTAGCGGGAGGACCGCAGTATTTT
CATSDLALAGGPQYF
>TRBJ2-2|.|TRBV7-6|.
TGTGCCAGCAGCTTAGTTCGGACTCAAGGGGGCGGGGAGCTGTTTTTT
CASSLVRTQGGGELFF
>TRBJ2-1|.|TRBV9|.
TGTGCCAGCAGCGTAGCTATCTCGAGGGCGTTAAATGAGCAGTTCTTC
CASSVAISRALNEQFF
>TRBJ2-3|.|TRBV5-1|TRBD2
TGCGCCAGCAGCCGGGGGACTAGCGGCAGCACAGATACGCAGTATTTT
CASSRGTSGSTDTQYF
>TRBJ2-1|.|TRBV6-2/TRBV6-3|TRBD2
TGTGCCAGCAGTTACGGGCCAGCGGGAGGTTTCTATGAGCAGTTCTTC
CASSYGPAGGFYEQFF
>TRBJ2-1|.|TRBV12-2|.
TGTGCAAGTCGCCCCAAGGCGGGAGGGTCTAATGAGCAGTTCTTC
CASRPKAGGSNEQFF
>TRBJ1-1|.|TRBV2|.
TGTGCCAGCACTCTAATGTCGCAGGGTGTCACTGAAGCTTTCTTT
CASTLMSQGVTEAFF
>TRBJ1-4|.|TRBV25-1|TRBD1
TGTGCCAGCAGCGCGACAGGGGCGGAAAAACTGTTTTTT
CASSATGAEKLFF
>TRBJ2-2|.|TRBV2|TRBD1
TGTGCCAGCAGTGGGAATATTCTACCGGGACAGGGGTGGGCTAAGAACACCGGGGAGCTGTTTTTT
CASSGNILPGQGWAKNTGELFF
>TRBJ2-1|.|TRBV6-5|.
TGTGCCAGCAACTCGCTGGAGCAGTTCTTC
CASNSLEQFF
>TRBJ2-2|.|TRBV27|TRBD2
TGTGCCAGCACCCCGCGGAGCGGGAGCGGAACCGGGGAGCTGTTTTTT
CASTPRSGSGTGELFF
>TRBJ2-6|.|TRBV4-1|TRBD2
TGCGCCAGCAGCCAATCCGGGACTAGCTCTGGGGCCAACGTCCTGACTTTC
CASSQSGTSSGANVLTF
>TRBJ2-3|once|TRBV29-1|TRBD2
TGCAGCGTCGCCCACTCTAGCGGACTCTCCACAGATACGCAGTATTTT
CSVAHSSGLSTDTQYF
>TRBJ1-5|.|TRBV6-7|.
TGTGCCTGCAACCTCAGGGTACGGCAGCCCCAGCATTTT
CACNLRVRQPQHF
>TRBJ2-2|.|TRBV2|.
TGTGCCAGCAGTCTCACCGGGGAGCTGTTTTTT
CASSLTGELFF
>TRBJ1-2|.|TRBV29-1|.
TGCAGCGTTGAACGAGCGGGAATCGGGGGCGGCTACACCTTC
CSVERAGIGGGYTF
>TRBJ1-5|.|TRBV6-1|.
TGTGCCAGCAGTGTTTCTCGGAGTTGGGGCAATCAGCCCCAGCATTTT
CASSVSRSWGNQPQHF
>TRBJ1-1|.|TRBV11-2|.
TGTGCCAGCAGCTTAGTAAGCGTTTCTGGCACTGAAGCTTTCTTT
CASSLVSVSGTEAFF
>TRBJ2-1|.|TRBV7-9|TRBD1
TGTGCCAGCAGCCTGGGGACAGGGGGGAGGAATGAGCAGTTCTTC
CASSLGTGGRNEQFF
>TRBJ2-1|.|TRBV7-2|TRBD2
TGTGCCAGCAGCTTAGATATCTTGACTAGCGGGAACAATGAGCAGTTCTTC
CASSLDILTSGNNEQFF
>TRBJ2-3|.|TRBV10-3|.
TGTGCTTCAAGGCAGGGGCGAGATTTCACAGATACGCAGTATTTT
CASRQGRDFTDTQYF
>TRBJ1-5|once|TRBV6-2/TRBV6-3|.
TGTGCCAGCAGTTTCCAGGGTACCCAGCCCCAGCATTTT
CASSFQGTQPQHF
>TRBJ2-5|.|TRBV4-3|TRBD1
TGCGCCAGCAGCCCCGGGACAGCCAAAACGGAGACCCAGTACTTC
CASSPGTAKTETQYF
>TRBJ2-3|.|TRBV5-1|.
TGCGCCAGCAGCCCAGGGGCGGCAGGGCCCGATACGCAGTATTTT
CASSPGAAGPDTQYF
>TRBJ2-7|.|TRBV24-1|TRBD1
TGTGCCACCAGTGCCGACAGGGGGGAGCAGTACTTC
CATSADRGEQYF
>TRBJ2-7|.|TRBV27|.
TGTGCCAGCAGTTTATTGGCGCAGGTTTCATCCTACGAGCAGTACTTC
CASSLLAQVSSYEQYF
>TRBJ1-5|once|TRBV27|TRBD1
TGTGCCAGCAGTCAGATCACAGGGGGCTACAATCAGCCCCAGCATTTT
CASSQITGGYNQPQHF
>TRBJ2-7|.|TRBV11-2|TRBD2
TGTGCCAGCAGGACTAGCTTCTCCTACGAGCAGTACTTC
CASRTSFSYEQYF
>TRBJ1-1|.|TRBV6-2/TRBV6-3|TRBD1
TGTGCCAGCAGTTACGCCAAATTAGGGACAGGGAACACTGAAGCTTTCTTT
CASSYAKLGTGNTEAFF
>TRBJ2-7|.|TRBV11-2|.
TGTGCCAGCAGCCCTTTTACTACCTACGAGCAGTACTTC
CASSPFTTYEQYF
>TRBJ2-3|.|TRBV3-1/TRBV3-2|TRBD2
TGTGCCAGCAGCCAACGACATCGGACTAGCGGGAGGGTAGCAGATACGCAGTATTTT
CASSQRHRTSGRVADTQYF
>TRBJ1-6|.|TRBV12-5|.
TGTGCTAGTGGTCTCAACCGGGGCTATAATTCACCCCTCCACTTT
CASGLNRGYNSPLHF
>TRBJ2-1|.|TRBV19|.
TGTGCCAGTAGGACCCTTGGGCGGGGTTCCTACAATGAGCAGTTCTTC
CASRTLGRGSYNEQFF
>TRBJ2-5|.|TRBV19|TRBD2
TGTGCCAGTAGTCGGACTAGCGGATGGGAGACCCAGTACTTC
CASSRTSGWETQYF
>TRBJ2-1|.|TRBV5-6|.
TGTGCCAGCAGCTTCCCGGGATATGAGGAGTTCTTC
CASSFPGYEEFF
>TRBJ2-7|.|TRBV27|.
TGTGCCAGCAGGAGGGGACAAAGTGCCTACGAGCAGTACTTC
CASRRGQSAYEQYF
>TRBJ2-7|.|TRBV7-2|.
TGTGCCAGCAGCCCGCAACAGGGCTCCTACGAGCAGTACTTC
CASSPQQGSYEQYF
>TRBJ2-7|.|TRBV19|TRBD2
TGTGCCAGTAGGCCTACTAGCGGGGGTCTCTACGAGCAGTACTTC
CASRPTSGGLYEQYF
>TRBJ2-1|.|TRBV19|TRBD2
TGTGCCAGTAGTCCTCGCCTGACTAGCGGGAGAGGTAATGAGCAGTTCTTC
CASSPRLTSGRGNEQFF